These 30 T cell receptor beta chains were all obtained from the same sample, sequenced in a study of T cell responses to AZD1222 COVID-19 vaccine. This table comes from immunoSEQ multiplex PCR, and its TCRdb copy is limited to in-frame clones, with some not included. In the table there are about 140,000 clones, about 89% of which are singletons. Source: peripheral blood, taken 28 days after the second AZD1222 dose. The origin of the receptors is an adult who received the AZD1222 COVID-19 vaccine.

The chain links TRBV10-3 to TRBJ1-4; D unclear. The germline V gene encodes CDR1 ENHRY and CDR2 SYGVKD. The CDR3 loop spans 14 amino acids. Trimming removed 6 bases at V and 4 bases at J, with 12 bases between. CDR3 residues: CAIRRGPINEKLFF. The CDR3, as DNA: TGTGCCATCAGGCGCGGACCGATTAATGAAAAACTGTTTTTT.

The chain joins TRBV28 to TRBJ2-1; D is possibly TRBD1 or TRBD2 (6 bases each). Trimming left V 9 bases short and J 3 bases short, with 15 bases between. This CDR3 spans 14 amino acids. The germline V gene has CDR1 MDHEN and CDR2 SYDVKM. The CDR3 protein is CASRRGVGYNEQFF. CDR3 nucleotide sequence: TGTGCCAGTAGGAGGGGGGTCGGCTACAATGAGCAGTTCTTC.

J is TRBJ1-4 and V is TRBV3-1 (or the pseudogene TRBV3-2), with D possibly TRBD1 on 5 matching bases. The length of the CDR3 is 16 residues. Trimming shortened V by 0 bases and J by 7 bases, and 15 bases separated the two germline ends. CDR1 and CDR2 (germline): LGHDT, YNNKEL (reference sequence). CDR3 sequence (DNA): TGTGCCAGCAGCCAAGATAGAGGAACAGGTGGTGAAAAACTGTTTTTT. As protein: CASSQDRGTGGEKLFF.

This chain joins TRBV5-1 and TRBJ1-1; a possible D gene is TRBD1 (5 bases). This CDR3 contains 14 residues. V lost 4 bases, J lost 1 base, and 11 bases lay in between. Looked up from germline, CDR1 is SGHRS and CDR2 is YFSETQ. CDR3 sequence: CASSQDMRNTEAFF. CDR3 nucleotides: TGCGCCAGCAGCCAGGACATGAGGAACACTGAAGCTTTCTTT.

In DNA form, the CDR3 reads TGTGCCAGCAACCGACAGGGACGAGACACTGAAGCTTTCTTT. Encoded protein: CASNRQGRDTEAFF. The rearrangement uses TRBV2 and TRBJ1-1; 7 bases fit TRBD1. Trimming took 7 bases from V and 3 from J; bases not matched to a gene: 8. Germline V gene sequence: CDR1 SNHLY, CDR2 FYNNEI. The CDR3 loop spans 14 amino acids.

The CDR3: CASSETSGSRYEQFF. The CDR3 nucleotides are TGTGCCAGCAGTGAAACTAGCGGGAGTCGGTATGAGCAGTTCTTC. The genes are TRBV6-1 and TRBJ2-1; 11 bases are shared with TRBD2. V lost 2 bases to trimming and J lost 8 bases; unmatched junction nucleotides: 5. The CDR3 loop spans 15 amino acids. The germline V gene encodes CDR1 MNHNS and CDR2 SASEGT.

The chain carries TRBV19 and TRBJ1-1, with 7 positions matching TRBD1. Per the germline V gene, CDR1 is LNHDA and CDR2 is SQIVND (reference sequence). The J segment lost 7 bases and the V segment lost 6 bases, leaving 5 bases of the junction unmatched. This CDR3 has 12 residues. For the CDR3, the DNA is TGTGCCAGTAGCAGGGGGAGGGATGAAGCTTTCTTT. Residues: CASSRGRDEAFF. The whole variable domain, remainder taken from reference TRBV19 and TRBJ1-1, is DGGITQSPKYLFRKEGQNVTLSCEQNLNHDAMYWYRQDPGQGLRLIYYSQIVNDFQKGDIAEGYSVSREKKESFPLTVTSAQKNPTAFYLCASSRGRDEAFFGQGTRLTVV.

This sequence joins TRBV4-3 and TRBJ2-7, with D possibly matching TRBD2 (7 bases). Germline CDR1 and CDR2: LGHNA and YSLEER. V dropped 0 bases and J dropped 3 bases, with 15 bases sitting between them. The CDR3 totals 16 residues. CDR3: CASSQEGGREDYEQYF. The CDR3 DNA follows: TGCGCCAGCAGCCAAGAGGGGGGCCGGGAGGACTACGAGCAGTACTTC.

The genes are TRBV24-1 and TRBJ2-3, with D unresolved. The CDR3 loop spans 17 amino acids. Germline assignment: CDR1 KGHDR and CDR2 SFDVKD. Trimming removed 0 bases from V and 0 bases from J, with 12 bases in between. CDR3 loop: CATSDLRADGSTDTQYF. CDR3 nucleotides: TGTGCCACCAGTGATTTGAGGGCAGATGGGAGCACAGATACGCAGTATTTT.

The chain joins TRBV10-3 to TRBJ1-5; D unresolved. CDR3 length equals 13 residues. Looked up from germline, CDR1 is ENHRY and CDR2 is SYGVKD. Trimming pared 4 bases from V and 4 bases from J, leaving 8 bases between. The CDR3 bases are TGTGCCATCAGTGTAGGAGAAAATCAGCCCCAGCATTTT. This sequence encodes CAISVGENQPQHF.

The chain is built from TRBV19 and TRBJ2-5; 9 nucleotides align to TRBD1. The J segment lost 4 bases and the V segment lost 5 bases, leaving 8 bases of the junction unmatched. Per germline, CDR1 LNHDA and CDR2 SQIVND (reference sequence). The CDR3 loop spans 15 amino acids. The CDR3 DNA reads TGTGCCAGTAGTCCAGACAGGGGGTTCGGAGAGACCCAGTACTTC. It codes for CASSPDRGFGETQYF. The full variable domain, its missing parts supplied by reference TRBV19 and TRBJ2-5, is DGGITQSPKYLFRKEGQNVTLSCEQNLNHDAMYWYRQDPGQGLRLIYYSQIVNDFQKGDIAEGYSVSREKKESFPLTVTSAQKNPTAFYLCASSPDRGFGETQYFGPGTRLLVL.

The chain carries TRBV19 and TRBJ2-1; unclear D gene. The CDR3 is made up of 15 amino acids. The germline gives CDR1 LNHDA, CDR2 SQIVND (reference sequence). V gave up 3 bases and J gave up 6 bases, with 15 bases separating them. The CDR3 region is CASSINRDPSNEQFF. DNA for the CDR3: TGTGCCAGTAGTATTAATAGAGACCCCTCCAATGAGCAGTTCTTC. Combining the CDR3 with reference TRBV19 and TRBJ2-1 gives the whole variable domain DGGITQSPKYLFRKEGQNVTLSCEQNLNHDAMYWYRQDPGQGLRLIYYSQIVNDFQKGDIAEGYSVSREKKESFPLTVTSAQKNPTAFYLCASSINRDPSNEQFFGPGTRLTVL.

This clone was seen a single time. The chain recombines TRBV5-8 with TRBJ1-1; no clear D gene. Germline CDR1 SGHTS, CDR2 YDEGEE. V lost 4 bases and J lost 4, with 17 bases in between. CDR3 length equals 15 residues. The CDR3 loop is CASSGLSVIGTEAFF. The CDR3 coding sequence is TGTGCCAGCAGCGGACTTAGTGTTATCGGCACTGAAGCTTTCTTT.

The chain uses TRBV9 and TRBJ2-7; D might be TRBD1 (5 bases). This CDR3 is built from 14 residues. Trimming took off 0 bases at V and 2 bases at J, with 9 bases between the two ends. CDR1 is SGDLS, CDR2 YYNGEE, per germline. CDR3 loop: CASSVDDSPYEQYF. For the CDR3, the DNA is TGTGCCAGCAGCGTAGACGACAGCCCCTACGAGCAGTACTTC.

The V gene is TRBV5-5, the J gene TRBJ1-5, with 7 bases that match TRBD1. There are 17 residues in the CDR3. The V segment lost 0 bases and the J segment 6 bases; nucleotides outside the gene matches: 12. Germline-derived CDR1 and CDR2 are SGHKS and YYEKEE (reference sequence). This CDR3 reads CASSLGASTGETQPQHF. CDR3 nucleotide sequence: TGTGCCAGCAGCTTGGGGGCCTCAACAGGGGAAACTCAGCCCCAGCATTTT.

This chain uses TRBV7-3 with TRBJ2-5; 11 bases line up with TRBD2. From germline, CDR1 is SGHTA and CDR2 FQGTGA. The CDR3 is made up of 15 amino acids. V shed 5 bases and J 0 bases; nucleotides not matched to a gene: 2. CDR3 region: CASSLAGGHQETQYF. Written as DNA, the CDR3 is TGTGCCAGCAGCCTAGCGGGGGGCCACCAAGAGACCCAGTACTTC.

The chain is built from TRBV5-1 and TRBJ2-5; D might be TRBD2 (6 bases). The CDR3 is made up of 15 amino acids. V was pared by 4 bases and J by 2 bases, with 15 bases between. CDR1 and CDR2 from the germline V gene are SGHRS and YFSETQ. CDR3 in DNA: TGCGCCAGCAGCATGGGGGGAGCAGCACAAGAGACCCAGTACTTC. Its protein is CASSMGGAAQETQYF.

V gene TRBV11-1 combines with J gene TRBJ2-6; D gene ambiguous. V was cut by 2 bases and J by 1 base, with 3 bases left in between. Germline CDR1 SGHAT, CDR2 FQDESV (reference sequence). This CDR3 region has 14 residues. The chain's CDR3 is CASSLISGANVLTF. DNA of the CDR3: TGTGCCAGCAGCTTAATATCTGGGGCCAACGTCCTGACTTTC. The entire variable domain, with the rest obtained from reference TRBV11-1 and TRBJ2-6, is as follows: EAEVAQSPRYKITEKSQAVAFWCDPISGHATLYWYRQILGQGPELLVQFQDESVVDDSQLPKDRFSAERLKGVDSTLKIQPAELGDSAMYLCASSLISGANVLTFGAGSRLTVL.

This clone was counted between two and nine times. The chain joins TRBV19 to TRBJ2-1, with a weak D call TRBD2 (5 bases). CDR1 is LNHDA, CDR2 SQIVND, per germline (reference sequence). The V end lost 7 bases, the J end lost 0 bases, and 7 bases lay between the germline ends. The CDR3 totals 13 residues. The CDR3 reads CASIDYSYNEQFF. For the CDR3, the DNA is TGTGCCAGTATCGACTACTCCTACAATGAGCAGTTCTTC.

The genes are TRBV11-2 and TRBJ1-2, with D perhaps TRBD1 (5 bases). V was clipped by 0 bases and J by 5 bases, with 10 bases between them. CDR3 size: 14 residues. Germline V gene sequence: CDR1 SGHAT, CDR2 FQNNGV. CDR3 sequence reads: CASSLDGRGYGYTF. The CDR3 DNA reads as TGTGCCAGCAGCTTAGATGGTCGGGGGTATGGCTACACCTTC.

This chain links TRBV27 with TRBJ1-6; a weak D match, TRBD1 (6 bases). The CDR3 totals 13 residues. Germline V gene data show CDR1 as MNHEY and CDR2 as SMNVEV (reference sequence). Trimming took 5 bases from V and 7 from J, leaving 9 bases between them. The CDR3 protein is CASSATGNSPLHF. CDR3 nucleotide sequence: TGTGCCAGCAGTGCAACAGGGAATTCACCCCTCCACTTT.

This rearrangement joins TRBV19 to TRBJ1-1; D remains unclear. V gave up 0 bases and J gave up 5 bases, with 13 bases separating them. Germline V gene sequence: CDR1 LNHDA, CDR2 SQIVND (reference sequence). The CDR3 is 15 residues long. The CDR3 region is CASSIDVEGWTEAFF. The CDR3 DNA sequence: TGTGCCAGTAGTATAGATGTGGAGGGATGGACTGAAGCTTTCTTT.

This clone has more than one count but fewer than ten. This chain connects TRBV2 to TRBJ2-1; D not resolved. This CDR3 spans 16 amino acids. V was trimmed by 7 bases and J by 1 base, leaving 17 bases between them. Germline CDR1 and CDR2: SNHLY and FYNNEI. In nucleotides, the CDR3 is TGTGCCAGCATCCCCGAGACGGTTGGGTCCTACAATGAGCAGTTCTTC. It translates to CASIPETVGSYNEQFF. Based on the CDR3 plus reference TRBV2 and TRBJ2-1, the full variable domain is EPEVTQTPSHQVTQMGQEVILRCVPISNHLYFYWYRQILGQKVEFLVSFYNNEISEKSEIFDDQFSVERPDGSNFTLKIRSTKLEDSAMYFCASIPETVGSYNEQFFGPGTRLTVL.

CDR3: CASSPTGTGAEKLFF. Written as DNA, the CDR3 is TGCGCCAGCAGCCCAACCGGGACAGGGGCTGAAAAACTGTTTTTT. This rearrangement joins TRBV5-1 to TRBJ1-4; 10 bases are a match to TRBD1. The CDR3 length is 15 residues. Germline V gene lookup returns CDR1 SGHRS and CDR2 YFSETQ. J lost 7 bases, V lost 4 bases, and 7 bases had no gene match.

This rearrangement joins TRBV28 to TRBJ1-5, with 8 bases that match TRBD1. The V gene end was trimmed by 4 bases and the J gene end by 6 bases; junction bases not matched to a gene: 5. In germline, CDR1 is MDHEN, CDR2 SYDVKM. There are 14 residues in the CDR3. The DNA of the CDR3 is TGTGCCAGCAGTTCAGGCAGGGGGCGTCAGCCCCAGCATTTT. Translated: CASSSGRGRQPQHF. Looking up the rest from reference TRBV28 and TRBJ1-5 gives the full variable domain: DVKVTQSSRYLVKRTGEKVFLECVQDMDHENMFWYRQDPGLGLRLIYFSYDVKMKEKGDIPEGYSVSREKKERFSLILESASTNQTSMYLCASSSGRGRQPQHFGDGTRLSIL.

In this sample, this clone turned up a few times. The V gene is TRBV2, the J gene TRBJ2-7; TRBD2 agrees at 10 bases. This CDR3 comprises 14 residues. In germline, CDR1 is SNHLY, CDR2 FYNNEI. V was clipped by 4 bases and J by 9 bases; unmatched bases: 9. The CDR3 coding sequence is TGTGCCAGCAGTGTGCGGCTAGCGGGAGAGGGGCAGTACTTC. Its translation: CASSVRLAGEGQYF.

The chain uses TRBV14 and TRBJ2-1; no clear D gene. Germline V CDR1 and CDR2: SGHDN, FVKESK. The CDR3 is 15 amino acids. The V and J ends lost 3 bases and 1 base respectively, with 10 bases between them. The CDR3 DNA reads as TGTGCCAGCAGCCATAACACGCCTTCCTACAATGAGCAGTTCTTC. This sequence encodes CASSHNTPSYNEQFF. The complete variable domain, with remaining parts taken from reference TRBV14 and TRBJ2-1, reads EAGVTQFPSHSVIEKGQTVTLRCDPISGHDNLYWYRRVMGKEIKFLLHFVKESKQDESGMPNNRFLAERTGGTYSTLKVQPAELEDSGVYFCASSHNTPSYNEQFFGPGTRLTVL.

The CDR3 loop is CASSWQGGFGANVLTF. In DNA, the CDR3 is TGTGCCAGCAGTTGGCAGGGTGGCTTTGGGGCCAACGTCCTGACTTTC. The genes are TRBV14 and TRBJ2-6; the D gene is possibly TRBD1 (5 bases). Germline loops: CDR1 SGHDN, CDR2 FVKESK. The CDR3 has 16 amino acids. V was trimmed by 6 bases and J by 3 bases, leaving 15 bases between them.

The chain recombines TRBV12-5 with TRBJ1-2; D unresolved. Germline V lookup: CDR1 LGHNT, CDR2 FRNRAP. The CDR3 contains 13 residues. Trimming left V 3 bases short and J 3 bases short, with 8 bases between. The CDR3 protein is CASGFGRDYGYTF. CDR3 DNA: TGTGCTAGTGGTTTCGGACGGGACTATGGCTACACCTTC.

This chain links TRBV2 with TRBJ1-5; possibly TRBD1 for D (6 bases). Trimming removed 4 bases from V and 3 bases from J, with 10 bases in between. CDR1 and CDR2 (germline): SNHLY, FYNNEI. This CDR3 region has 14 residues. In DNA form, the CDR3 reads TGTGCCAGCAGTGGACAGGCAGTCAATCAGCCCCAGCATTTT. It is translated as CASSGQAVNQPQHF.